These T cell receptor beta chains were read from a single sample in a study of blood T cell repertoires in COVID-19. TCRdb's table, derived via immunoSEQ multiplex PCR, lists solely in-frame clones and lacks some. The table includes hundreds of thousands of clones, about 89% detected once. What was sequenced was peripheral blood. These receptors were obtained from a woman between 45 and 60 years old with COVID-19, enrolled during active disease. The CDR3 runs from the conserved cysteine through the conserved F or W. The D gene is left open where the match is weak. Clone size is given for some rows only: seen once, a few or many times, or a class if the clone is expanded.

CASSEGRGRAFF	TGTGCCAGCAGCGAAGGGAGGGGGCGAGCTTTCTTT	TRBV6-1	TRBJ1-1	TRBD1	NA
CASSPLGGNEQFF	TGTGCCAGCTCACCCCTCGGCGGAAATGAGCAGTTCTTC	TRBV18	TRBJ2-1	NA	NA
CASSLAPGVTSYNEQFF	TGCGCCAGCAGCTTGGCCCCCGGGGTCACATCCTACAATGAGCAGTTCTTC	TRBV5-1	TRBJ2-1	NA	NA
CASSPITSGGVTDTQYF	TGTGCCAGCAGCCCAATTACTAGCGGGGGGGTTACAGATACGCAGTATTTT	TRBV9	TRBJ2-3	TRBD2	NA
CASSDTRQARGGNEQFF	TGCGCCAGCAGTGACACTCGACAGGCCCGGGGAGGGAATGAGCAGTTCTTC	TRBV10-1	TRBJ2-1	NA	NA
CASSPWTGNEQFF	TGTGCCAGCAGCCCTTGGACAGGCAATGAGCAGTTCTTC	TRBV5-5	TRBJ2-1	TRBD1	NA
CASSSTGIDQPQHF	TGTGCCAGTAGTTCTACAGGGATTGATCAGCCCCAGCATTTT	TRBV19	TRBJ1-5	NA	NA
CASSVRRGGEQYF	TGTGCCAGCAGCGTAAGGAGGGGGGGCGAGCAGTACTTC	TRBV9	TRBJ2-7	NA	NA
CASSLEGTSGADTQYF	TGCGCCAGCAGCTTGGAGGGGACTAGCGGGGCAGATACGCAGTATTTT	TRBV5-1	TRBJ2-3	TRBD2	NA
CASSPAGSNTEAFF	TGTGCCAGCAGTCCCGCCGGGTCCAACACTGAAGCTTTCTTT	TRBV27	TRBJ1-1	NA	NA
CASSLDRSGGAQYF	TGTGCCAGCAGCTTAGATCGGTCGGGGGGCGCGCAGTACTTC	TRBV11-2	TRBJ2-7	NA	NA
CASSITSGSEQFF	TGTGCCAGTAGTATTACCTCGGGGTCGGAGCAGTTCTTC	TRBV19	TRBJ2-1	NA	NA
CASSPRTGVDEKLFF	TGTGCCAGCTCACCTCGGACAGGGGTAGATGAAAAACTGTTTTTT	TRBV18	TRBJ1-4	TRBD1	NA
CASSQVGRGYGTEAFF	TGTGCCAGCAGCCAAGTGGGAAGGGGGTATGGCACTGAAGCTTTCTTT	TRBV3-1/TRBV3-2	TRBJ1-1	NA	NA
CASSPDGLAGGYEQYF	TGTGCCAGCAGCCCGGACGGACTAGCGGGGGGCTACGAGCAGTACTTC	TRBV7-2	TRBJ2-7	TRBD2	NA
CASKSRDSFYEQYF	TGTGCCAGCAAATCCAGGGACAGCTTCTACGAGCAGTACTTC	TRBV27	TRBJ2-7	TRBD1	NA
CAWSDRGINTEAFF	TGTGCCTGGAGTGACAGGGGGATAAACACTGAAGCTTTCTTT	TRBV30	TRBJ1-1	TRBD1	NA
CATSGTQGPSGADTQYF	TGTGCCACCAGTGGTACACAGGGGCCTTCTGGAGCAGATACGCAGTATTTT	TRBV24-1	TRBJ2-3	TRBD1	NA
CASSLGFGLLLSYNSPLHF	TGCGCCAGCAGCTTGGGATTTGGGCTTCTTCTCTCCTATAATTCACCCCTCCACTTT	TRBV5-1	TRBJ1-6	NA	few
CASSLRTGGSNNEQFF	TGTGCCAGCAGCCTCCGGACAGGGGGTAGTAACAATGAGCAGTTCTTC	TRBV7-3	TRBJ2-1	TRBD1	NA
CASSNSPLEPQHF	TGTGCCAGCAGCAACAGCCCCCTTGAGCCCCAGCATTTT	TRBV9	TRBJ1-5	NA	few
CASSLRVGQGLNEKLFF	TGTGCCAGCAGCCTTAGGGTGGGACAGGGGCTTAATGAAAAACTGTTTTTT	TRBV3-1/TRBV3-2	TRBJ1-4	TRBD1	NA
CASSLGQGYYNEQFF	TGTGCCAGCTCTCTCGGACAGGGTTACTACAATGAGCAGTTCTTC	TRBV18	TRBJ2-1	TRBD1	NA
CASSYREADQPQHF	TGTGCCAGCAGCTACAGGGAAGCGGATCAGCCCCAGCATTTT	TRBV6-5	TRBJ1-5	NA	NA
CASRSQGGDYGYTF	TGTGCCAGCAGGAGCCAGGGGGGTGACTATGGCTACACCTTC	TRBV28	TRBJ1-2	TRBD1	NA
CASSSRLASGGSGEQFF	TGTGCCAGCAGCTCACGGCTGGCTAGCGGGGGGAGCGGTGAGCAGTTCTTC	TRBV7-8	TRBJ2-1	TRBD2	NA
CASRTGAYEQYF	TGTGCCAGCCGGACAGGGGCCTACGAGCAGTACTTC	TRBV28	TRBJ2-7	TRBD1	NA
CASSQDQQLNEKLFF	TGTGCCAGCAGCCAAGATCAACAGCTCAATGAAAAACTGTTTTTT	TRBV4-2	TRBJ1-4	NA	NA
CASSEENRGDTQYF	TGTGCCAGCAGTGAAGAGAACAGGGGTGATACGCAGTATTTT	TRBV6-1	TRBJ2-3	TRBD1	NA
CAWSVQGNEKLFF	TGTGCCTGGAGTGTTCAGGGGAATGAAAAACTGTTTTTT	TRBV30	TRBJ1-4	NA	NA
CASSFGEAGANVLTF	TGTGCCAGCAGCTTTGGGGAGGCTGGGGCCAACGTCCTGACTTTC	TRBV5-4	TRBJ2-6	NA	NA
CASSIDTGRDQPQHF	TGTGCCAGTAGTATAGATACAGGGAGGGATCAGCCCCAGCATTTT	TRBV19	TRBJ1-5	NA	NA
CASSSGGPDEQFF	TGTGCCAGCAGCTCGGGGGGCCCCGATGAGCAGTTCTTC	TRBV7-2	TRBJ2-1	NA	NA
CASSLGAGGYEQYF	TGTGCCAGCAGCTTAGGGGCAGGGGGCTACGAGCAGTACTTC	TRBV11-3	TRBJ2-7	TRBD1	NA
CASSFHGGLTDTQYF	TGTGCCAGCAGCTTTCACGGGGGGCTGACAGATACGCAGTATTTT	TRBV5-4	TRBJ2-3	NA	NA
CASSRGTGELFF	TGTGCCAGCAGTCGGGGGACCGGGGAGCTGTTTTTT	TRBV6-5	TRBJ2-2	NA	NA
CASSFSGPTDTQYF	TGTGCCAGCAGCTTTAGCGGGCCCACAGATACGCAGTATTTT	TRBV7-3	TRBJ2-3	TRBD2	once
CASSRRLDGLSSYEQYF	TGTGCCAGCAGCCGCAGGCTGGACGGACTAAGCTCCTACGAGCAGTACTTC	TRBV27	TRBJ2-7	NA	NA
CASSSQNTEAFF	TGTGCCAGCAGTAGCCAGAACACTGAAGCTTTCTTT	TRBV28	TRBJ1-1	NA	NA
CAWSGGGDGYTF	TGTGCCTGGAGCGGTGGGGGGGATGGCTACACCTTC	TRBV30	TRBJ1-2	NA	few
CASSVTGNTEAFF	TGTGCCAGCAGCGTAACAGGGAACACTGAAGCTTTCTTT	TRBV3-1/TRBV3-2	TRBJ1-1	NA	NA
CASSLVSGGDYGYTF	TGTGCCAGCAGCTTGGTCAGCGGGGGTGACTATGGCTACACCTTC	TRBV5-5	TRBJ1-2	NA	NA
CASSQVGGAGTGELFF	TGTGCCAGCAGCCAAGTCGGGGGGGCTGGCACCGGGGAGCTGTTTTTT	TRBV3-1/TRBV3-2	TRBJ2-2	TRBD2	NA
CASSQDGLGGNTIYF	TGTGCCAGCAGCCAAGATGGTCTAGGTGGAAACACCATATATTTT	TRBV14	TRBJ1-3	NA	NA
CAWTVTGELFF	TGTGCCTGGACAGTGACCGGGGAGCTGTTTTTT	TRBV30	TRBJ2-2	NA	NA